This TCR beta chain was identified during a study of cytomegalovirus exposure and HLA in healthy donors. In germline, CDR1 is ENHRY, CDR2 SYGVKD. CDR3 size: 14 residues. Trimming cost V 4 bases and J 6 bases; bases outside gene matches: 9. General study results and limits: Later on, a genetic analysis was performed. It linked a missense variant in DCLRE1C with V- and J-gene trimming of TCR beta. By HLA locus, TCR association rates varied in a later analysis, with DRB1 showing the most and HLA-C the fewest. An analysis that was carried out later associated 15,000 to 20,000 TCR beta sequences with HLA alleles at 0.05 false discovery rate.

The PCR employed 60 Vbeta primers together with 13 Jbeta primers. Method: immunoSEQ multiplex PCR; TCRdb's copy keeps in-frame clones and lacks some. Of 100,000 to 150,000 clones in the sample, less than 80% were seen once. In regard to this clone: Antigen unknown.

This TCR derives from a woman aged 50 to 65 in good health and CMV-seropositive. This chain connects TRBV10-3 to TRBJ2-7; TRBD1 matches at 7 bases. Sample: PBMCs. As DNA, the CDR3 is TGTGCCATCAGTGTTTCGGGACAGCTGGGCGAGCAGTACTTC. Residues: CAISVSGQLGEQYF.